These 26 T cell receptor beta chains share one sample of origin, sequenced in a study of T-cell memory formation after mild COVID-19. TCRdb re-called the 5' RACE reads with MiXCR, one entry per CDR3 protein. The repertoire consists of 30,000 to 35,000 distinct CDR3 sequences, with approximately 7.7% occurring once and the leading ten covering 25% to 30%. Material: PBMCs or a T cell subset sorted from them (not recorded which). Receptor source: a man between 18 and 29 years old who had mild COVID-19 (a few samples of this study predate the infection). Cell type and time point are not known.

Judged by abundance, this clonotype is medium-sized. V gene TRBV7-9 combines with J gene TRBJ1-5, with TRBD1 identical over 7 bases. CDR1 and CDR2 (germline): SEHNR, FQNEAQ (reference sequence). With 3 bases clipped from V and 6 bases from J, the junction kept 5 bases outside the gene matches. The CDR3 spans 14 residues. The CDR3 DNA is TGTGCCAGCAGCTTGGGGCAGGGGGGTCAGCCCCAGCATTTT. Amino acid sequence: CASSLGQGGQPQHF.

This clonotype was picked up many times. The V call is TRBV20-1, the J call TRBJ2-3; 12 bases map to TRBD2. The CDR3 covers 14 residues. V lost 4 bases and J lost 2; bases outside the gene matches: 1. Germline lookup yields CDR1 DFQATT and CDR2 SNEGSKA (reference sequence). As DNA, the CDR3 is TGCAGTGCTACTAGCGGGGGGGTCACAGATACGCAGTATTTT. Protein sequence: CSATSGGVTDTQYF.

This clonotype appeared a few times. The chain combines TRBV5-1 with TRBJ1-1; 7 positions match TRBD1. The CDR3 is 12 residues long. J lost 11 bases, V lost 2 bases, and 6 bases had no gene match. Germline CDR1 reads SGHRS; CDR2 reads YFSETQ. The CDR3 spells CASSLQGLGAFF. Written as DNA, the CDR3 is TGCGCCAGCAGCTTACAGGGGTTGGGTGCTTTCTTT.

The J gene is TRBJ2-6, the V gene TRBV9; D uncertain. Germline assignment: CDR1 SGDLS and CDR2 YYNGEE. The CDR3 has 13 amino acids. Trimming removed 3 bases at V and 2 bases at J, with 3 bases between. The CDR3 spells CASSATGANVLTF. Here the CDR3 DNA reads TGTGCCAGCAGCGCCACTGGGGCCAACGTCCTGACTTTC.

The sample holds many counts of this clonotype. The chain is built from TRBV3-1 and TRBJ2-2, with unresolved D. V was pared by 1 base and J by 1 base, with 10 bases between. Germline V lookup: CDR1 LGHDT, CDR2 YNNKEL (reference sequence). The CDR3 has 16 residues. Written as DNA, the CDR3 is TGTGCCAGCAGCCAAGTCGCCAGCAGGAACACCGGGGAGCTGTTTTTT. Amino acids: CASSQVASRNTGELFF.

This clonotype was counted ten times or more. The chain has TRBV6-2 or TRBV6-3 and TRBJ2-7, with 7 bases lining up with TRBD1. Losses at the gene ends were 5 bases for V and 6 bases for J; bases not matched to a gene: 10. Germline CDR1 and CDR2: MNHEY and SVGEGT. The CDR3 runs to 14 residues. DNA of the CDR3: TGTGCCAGCAGTCGGCTGACAGGGATTCGCGAGCAGTACGTC. Amino acids: CASSRLTGIREQYV.

This clonotype came up many times. The chain uses TRBV7-2 and TRBJ2-7; 13 nucleotides agree with TRBD2. Germline V CDR1 and CDR2: SGHTA, FQGNSA. CDR3 size: 18 residues. V lost 4 bases, J lost 4 bases, and 13 bases stayed unmatched. The CDR3 nucleotides read TGTGCCAGCAGCTCGCCATTAACTAGCGGGGGGGCATTTTACGAGCAGTACTTC. This encodes CASSSPLTSGGAFYEQYF. Full variable domain (missing parts from reference TRBV7-2 and TRBJ2-7): GAGVSQSPSNKVTEKGKDVELRCDPISGHTALYWYRQSLGQGLEFLIYFQGNSAPDKSGLPSDRFSAERTGGSVSTLTIQRTQQEDSAVYLCASSSPLTSGGAFYEQYFGPGTRLTVT.

This clonotype was found many times. The chain carries TRBV7-8 and TRBJ1-6; a possible D gene is TRBD1 (5 bases). Trimming pared 5 bases from V and 2 bases from J, leaving 19 bases between. Germline lookup yields CDR1 SGHVS and CDR2 FQNEAQ. CDR3 length equals 18 residues. The CDR3 DNA follows: TGTGCCAGCAGCACAACTACCCGGGACTCCACCTATAATTCACCCCTCCACTTT. Translation gives CASSTTTRDSTYNSPLHF.

CDR3 residues: CASSLGGTAFHEQYF. The CDR3 DNA is TGTGCCAGCAGCTTGGGTGGGACCGCGTTCCACGAGCAGTACTTC. V is TRBV5-4 and J is TRBJ2-7, with D perhaps given as TRBD1 or TRBD2 (5 bases each). CDR1 and CDR2 (germline): SGHNT, YYREEE (reference sequence). The CDR3 spans 15 residues. Trimming removed 0 bases from V and 5 bases from J, with 15 bases in between.

This clonotype was found many times. This rearrangement joins TRBV7-2 to TRBJ2-3, with 10 bases matching TRBD2. The germline V gene encodes CDR1 SGHTA and CDR2 FQGNSA. There are 16 residues in the CDR3. The trim removed 5 bases at V and 4 bases at J, leaving 9 bases unmatched. The CDR3 DNA sequence: TGTGCCAGCAGCCGCAGCGTAGCGGGGGGCGCAGATACGCAGTATTTT. Its protein is CASSRSVAGGADTQYF.

In this sample, this clonotype turned up many times. This sequence joins TRBV5-1 and TRBJ2-2, with D perhaps matching TRBD2 (5 bases). Germline V lookup: CDR1 SGHRS, CDR2 YFSETQ. The CDR3 loop spans 15 amino acids. The germline V and J ends were trimmed by 0 bases and 5 bases, with 11 bases remaining between them. CDR3 bases: TGCGCCAGCAGCTTGGCGGGGTCTTGGACCGGGGAGCTGTTTTTT. Residues: CASSLAGSWTGELFF.

This clonotype came up many times. The chain carries TRBV5-1 and TRBJ1-1; the match to TRBD1 covers 7 bases. CDR3 length: 13 residues. Per germline, CDR1 SGHRS and CDR2 YFSETQ. V was clipped by 2 bases and J by 6 bases; unmatched bases: 4. Here the CDR3 DNA reads TGCGCCAGCAGCTTAGAGGGGGCCCCTGAAGCTTTCTTT. This gives the protein CASSLEGAPEAFF. Full variable domain (missing parts from reference TRBV5-1 and TRBJ1-1): KAGVTQTPRYLIKTRGQQVTLSCSPISGHRSVSWYQQTPGQGLQFLFEYFSETQRNKGNFPGRFSGRQFSNSRSEMNVSTLELGDSALYLCASSLEGAPEAFFGQGTRLTVV.

This clonotype was observed many times. The rearrangement uses TRBV5-1 and TRBJ2-1, with 7 bases lining up with TRBD2. The germline gives CDR1 SGHRS, CDR2 YFSETQ. This CDR3 has 15 amino acids. Trimming took 2 bases from V and 8 from J; bases not matched to a gene: 10. CDR3 protein: CASSLRLGGKDEQFF. The CDR3 DNA is TGCGCCAGCAGCTTAAGGTTGGGGGGGAAGGATGAGCAGTTCTTC.

This clonotype occurred many times. This chain uses TRBV27 with TRBJ1-1, with TRBD1 as a possible D gene (5 bases). Germline assignment: CDR1 MNHEY and CDR2 SMNVEV (reference sequence). Trimming stripped 2 bases from V and 5 bases from J, with 12 bases between. CDR3 length: 14 residues. Written as DNA, the CDR3 is TGTGCCAGCAGTTTACTCCAGGGCGGAACTGAAGCTTTCTTT. The encoded protein is CASSLLQGGTEAFF.

This clonotype was recorded many times. The V gene is TRBV4-2, the J gene TRBJ2-3, with 9 positions matching TRBD2. V was clipped by 0 bases and J by 2 bases; unmatched bases: 6. CDR3 length equals 17 residues. Germline loops: CDR1 LGHNA, CDR2 YNFKEQ. DNA of the CDR3: TGTGCCAGCAGCCAAGATAGAAGCGGGGGGCCCACAGATACGCAGTATTTT. This sequence encodes CASSQDRSGGPTDTQYF.

This clonotype was detected many times. The chain couples TRBV5-6 to TRBJ2-3; perhaps TRBD1 as D (5 bases). Germline-derived CDR1 and CDR2 are SGHDT and YYEEEE. Trimming took off 1 base at V and 1 base at J, with 10 bases between the two ends. The CDR3 has 15 amino acids. CDR3 residues: CASSLQGLGTDTQYF. CDR3 coding DNA: TGTGCCAGCAGCTTGCAGGGTCTCGGCACAGATACGCAGTATTTT. The full variable domain, with the rest looked up from reference TRBV5-6 and TRBJ2-3, is DAGVTQSPTHLIKTRGQQVTLRCSPKSGHDTVSWYQQALGQGPQFIFQYYEEEERQRGNFPDRFSGHQFPNYSSELNVNALLLGDSALYLCASSLQGLGTDTQYFGPGTRLTVL.

In its sample, this clonotype was seen many times. This chain uses TRBV5-1 with TRBJ2-1; tentative D call: TRBD1 (5 bases). Germline CDR1 SGHRS, CDR2 YFSETQ. This CDR3 is built from 16 residues. V lost 1 base and J lost 0, with 11 bases in between. CDR3: CASSLTGDNSYNEQFF. Written as DNA, the CDR3 is TGCGCCAGCAGCTTGACAGGAGACAACTCCTACAATGAGCAGTTCTTC.

This clonotype was counted many times. This chain uses TRBV7-9 with TRBJ2-2; 12 bases line up with TRBD2. The CDR3 totals 21 residues. Germline V gene sequence: CDR1 SEHNR, CDR2 FQNEAQ (reference sequence). With V trimmed by 5 bases and J by 3 bases, 19 bases remained unmatched. The CDR3 here is CASSGGPPASGGAVHTGELFF. As DNA, the CDR3 is TGTGCCAGCAGCGGAGGACCCCCGGCTAGCGGGGGGGCCGTTCACACCGGGGAGCTGTTTTTT. The whole variable domain, filled in from reference TRBV7-9 and TRBJ2-2, reads DTGVSQNPRHKITKRGQNVTFRCDPISEHNRLYWYRQTLGQGPEFLTYFQNEAQLEKSRLLSDRFSAERPKGSFSTLEIQRTEQGDSAMYLCASSGGPPASGGAVHTGELFFGEGSRLTVL.

There are many counts of this clonotype. CDR3: CSAREGRGVSWDEQFF. The CDR3 DNA follows: TGCAGTGCTAGAGAGGGGAGGGGGGTCTCCTGGGATGAGCAGTTCTTC. The chain is built from TRBV20-1 and TRBJ2-1, with a tentative D call TRBD2 (7 bases). The CDR3 runs 16 residues. With 0 bases removed from V and 8 bases from J, the gap between germline ends came to 20 bases. Germline loops: CDR1 DFQATT, CDR2 SNEGSKA (reference sequence).

At least ten counts were recorded for this clonotype. This chain connects TRBV5-5 to TRBJ1-4; 9 positions match TRBD1. The length of the CDR3 is 14 residues. Germline V gene data show CDR1 as SGHKS and CDR2 as YYEKEE (reference sequence). V was pared by 3 bases and J by 8 bases, with 5 bases of the junction left unmatched. DNA of the CDR3: TGTGCCAGCAGCTACGAAGGGACAGGGGAAAAACTGTTTTTT. This sequence encodes CASSYEGTGEKLFF.

For this clonotype: A much larger clone is a single base away; this may be a read error. The chain uses TRBV7-2 and TRBJ1-5; D not resolved. Germline CDR1 reads SGHTA; CDR2 reads FQGNSA. The CDR3 is made up of 15 amino acids. The CDR3 sequence: CASSYSGYSNQPQRF. CDR3 nucleotide sequence: TGTGCCAGCAGCTACTCGGGATATAGCAATCAGCCCCAGCGTTTT.

This clonotype was observed many times. This chain joins TRBV7-2 and TRBJ2-1; D gene unclear. This CDR3 comprises 13 residues. The germline CDR1 and CDR2 sequences are SGHTA and FQGNSA. Trimming pared 4 bases from V and 0 bases from J, leaving 4 bases between. The DNA of the CDR3 is TGTGCCAGCAGCTCCAACTCCTACAATGAGCAGTTCTTC. The encoded protein is CASSSNSYNEQFF.

This clonotype was counted only a few times. The chain recombines TRBV20-1 with TRBJ2-3; possible D gene TRBD1, 6 bases. The V end was cut by 4 bases, the J end by 6 bases, with 14 bases between. This CDR3 comprises 13 residues. Per the germline V gene, CDR1 is DFQATT and CDR2 is SNEGSKA (reference sequence). DNA for the CDR3: TGCAGTGCTATCAGGGGTTTTGAGGATACGCAGTATTTT. This gives the protein CSAIRGFEDTQYF.

In its sample, this clonotype was seen many times. The chain uses TRBV6-5 and TRBJ2-7, with D hard to call. Germline V CDR1 and CDR2: MNHEY, SVGAGI. The CDR3 spans 15 residues. V lost 0 bases and J 0 bases, leaving 9 bases between the germline ends. The CDR3 bases are TGTGCCAGCAGTTACTCTGCAGCGAGCTCCTACGAGCAGTACTTC. Translating gives CASSYSAASSYEQYF.

There are many counts of this clonotype. This chain connects TRBV9 to TRBJ1-3; D is ambiguous. CDR1 and CDR2 from the germline V gene are SGDLS and YYNGEE. V lost 3 bases and J 4 bases, leaving 20 bases between the germline ends. The CDR3 extends over 17 amino acids. CDR3 nucleotides: TGTGCCAGCAGCGCGTCACCCTCGGGCCTCCCAGGAAACACCATATATTTT. Amino acids: CASSASPSGLPGNTIYF.

Many counts were recorded for this clonotype. This rearrangement joins TRBV7-6 to TRBJ2-2; 8 bases align to TRBD2. CDR1 and CDR2 from the germline V gene are SGHVS and FNYEAQ. Trimming at V came to 0 bases and at J to 0 bases, leaving 3 bases not matched to a gene. This CDR3 region has 17 residues. The CDR3 sequence: CASSLAGGAANTGELFF. CDR3 sequence (DNA): TGTGCCAGCAGCTTAGCCGGGGGGGCCGCGAACACCGGGGAGCTGTTTTTT.